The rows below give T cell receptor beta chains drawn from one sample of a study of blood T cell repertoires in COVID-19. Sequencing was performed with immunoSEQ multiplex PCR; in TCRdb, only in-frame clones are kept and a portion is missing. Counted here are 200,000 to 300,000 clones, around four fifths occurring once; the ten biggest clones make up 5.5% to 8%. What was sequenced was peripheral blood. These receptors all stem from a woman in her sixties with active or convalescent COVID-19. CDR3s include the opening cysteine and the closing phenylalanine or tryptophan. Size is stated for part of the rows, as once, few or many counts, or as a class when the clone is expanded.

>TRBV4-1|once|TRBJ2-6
CASSQERGAYLGGANVLTF
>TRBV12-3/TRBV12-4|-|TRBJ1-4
CASSFRGVEKLFF
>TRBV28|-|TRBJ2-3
CASRSFTDTQYF
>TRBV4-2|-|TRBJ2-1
CASSQGSGGVSYNEQFF
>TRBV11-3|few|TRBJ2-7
CASSLESGSSSYEQYF
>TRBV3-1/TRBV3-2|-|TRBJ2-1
CASSSRIAAKTSYNEQFF
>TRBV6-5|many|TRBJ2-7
CASKEAKNTYEQYF
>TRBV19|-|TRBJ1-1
CASSGTTGNTEAFF
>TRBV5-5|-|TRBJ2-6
CASSLQASGANVLTF
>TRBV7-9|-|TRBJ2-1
CASSSGNEQFF
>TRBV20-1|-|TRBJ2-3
CSASRGLAPVDTQYF
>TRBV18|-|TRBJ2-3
CASSPKQGVTDTQYF
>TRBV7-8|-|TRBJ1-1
CASSLGTANTEAFF
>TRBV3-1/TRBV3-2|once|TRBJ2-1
CASSQSPRDWQFF
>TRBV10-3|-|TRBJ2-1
CATRALAGGSYNEQFF
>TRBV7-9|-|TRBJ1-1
CASSDSDRSTEAFF
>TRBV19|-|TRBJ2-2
CASTQGDTGELFF
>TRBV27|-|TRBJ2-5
CASSQRRQETQYF
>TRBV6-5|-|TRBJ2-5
CASTRGSEETQYF
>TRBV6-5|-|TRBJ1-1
CASRRQGAGEAFF
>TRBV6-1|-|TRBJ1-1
CASSDGQVVFTEAFF
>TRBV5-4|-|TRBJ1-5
CASSLAPRGQPQHF
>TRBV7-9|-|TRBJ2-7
CASSSGTGTPYEQYF
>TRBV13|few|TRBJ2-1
CASSPWTGTFGNEQFF
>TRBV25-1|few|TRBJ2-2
CASRLGSQDTGELFF
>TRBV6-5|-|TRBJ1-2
CASTDRLYGYTF
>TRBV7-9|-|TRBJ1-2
CASRTTGLNYGYTF
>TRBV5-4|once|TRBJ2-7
CASSGADSSYEQYF
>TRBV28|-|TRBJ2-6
CASQVAGTPGANVLTF
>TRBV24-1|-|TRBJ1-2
CATSEGTHYGYTF
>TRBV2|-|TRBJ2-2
CASSDRVDTGELFF
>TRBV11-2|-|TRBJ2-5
CASSLEAGGPDETQYF
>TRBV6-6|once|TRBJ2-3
CASSPGRAEVDTQYF
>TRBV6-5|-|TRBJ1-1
CASSQHPITEAFF
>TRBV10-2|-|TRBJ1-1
CASLRQGTEAFF
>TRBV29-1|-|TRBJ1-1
CSDAGNTEAFF